The 19 T cell receptor beta chains given below trace back to one sample, sequenced in a study of blood T cell repertoires in COVID-19. The protocol was immunoSEQ multiplex PCR, while the TCRdb copy is restricted to in-frame clones and leaves out a portion. This table holds over 75,000 clones, more than 60% found once. The sample comprised peripheral blood. These receptors were collected from a man between 65 and 85 years old with acute or convalescent COVID-19.

This rearrangement joins TRBV6-2 or TRBV6-3 to TRBJ2-3, with 9 bases lining up with TRBD1. The CDR3 loop spans 12 amino acids. Per germline, CDR1 MNHEY and CDR2 SVGEGT. Trimming at V came to 5 bases and at J to 9 bases, leaving 3 bases not matched to a gene. CDR3 coding DNA: TGTGCCAGCAGTCTCGACAGGGGGACGCAGTATTTT. Its translation: CASSLDRGTQYF.

The chain uses TRBV9 and TRBJ1-5; the D is unclear. Germline CDR1 is SGDLS and CDR2 is YYNGEE. Trimming pared 4 bases from V and 5 bases from J, leaving 7 bases between. The length of the CDR3 is 12 residues. The CDR3 DNA reads as TGTGCCAGCAGCTTAGTAGATCAGCCCCAGCATTTT. It specifies CASSLVDQPQHF.

V usage is TRBV2 and J usage is TRBJ1-1; D call uncertain. The V gene's germline CDR1 is SNHLY and CDR2 FYNNEI. Trimming stripped 6 bases from V and 2 bases from J, with 13 bases between. The CDR3 is 14 amino acids. The CDR3 region is CASSVRGLNTEAFF. CDR3 coding DNA: TGTGCCAGCAGCGTCCGGGGTCTAAACACTGAAGCTTTCTTT.

CDR3 sequence (DNA): TGTGCCAGCAGTCTTCCGTCGGGAGGAAAGAACAATCAGCCCCAGCATTTT. The encoded protein is CASSLPSGGKNNQPQHF. The chain has TRBV21-1 and TRBJ1-5. TRBV21-1 is classified as a pseudogene. The CDR3 is made up of 17 amino acids.

The V call is TRBV15, the J call TRBJ2-1; 9 nucleotides match TRBD2. The CDR3 spans 17 residues. From germline, CDR1 is LNHNV and CDR2 YYDKDF (reference sequence). Unmatched junction bases numbered 8, after V lost 0 bases and J lost 5 bases. CDR3 sequence: CATSRDFGGGADNEQFF. Here the CDR3 DNA reads TGTGCCACCAGCAGAGATTTTGGCGGGGGGGCGGACAATGAGCAGTTCTTC.

This clone was counted a single time. The J gene is TRBJ2-1, the V gene TRBV4-1; 9 bases fit TRBD2. V shed 0 bases and J 4 bases; nucleotides not matched to a gene: 1. Germline CDR1 and CDR2: MGHRA and YSYEKL. CDR3 length: 15 residues. CDR3 sequence: CASSQERGGYNEQFF. CDR3 DNA: TGCGCCAGCAGCCAAGAGCGGGGGGGGTACAATGAGCAGTTCTTC.

This chain uses TRBV7-9 with TRBJ1-4; TRBD1 is a possible D gene (5 bases). V dropped 2 bases and J dropped 7 bases, with 14 bases sitting between them. The length of the CDR3 is 15 residues. Germline V gene data show CDR1 as SEHNR and CDR2 as FQNEAQ (reference sequence). CDR3 sequence (DNA): TGTGCCAGCAGCTTATTGCAGGGTCCGTCTGAAAAACTGTTTTTT. It encodes CASSLLQGPSEKLFF.

The rearrangement joins TRBV27 to TRBJ2-3; 13 bases fit TRBD2. Germline V gene data show CDR1 as MNHEY and CDR2 as SMNVEV (reference sequence). The CDR3 runs to 19 residues. V lost 6 bases to trimming and J lost 6 bases; unmatched junction nucleotides: 18. The CDR3 DNA reads TGTGCCAGCAGCCGATTCGGGACTAGCGGGGCCGTCTCGGAGGATACGCAGTATTTT. As protein: CASSRFGTSGAVSEDTQYF.

The V call is TRBV7-9, the J call TRBJ2-7, with 7 positions matching TRBD1. Germline CDR1 SEHNR, CDR2 FQNEAQ (reference sequence). J lost 2 bases, V lost 5 bases, and 6 bases had no gene match. The CDR3 runs to 14 residues. The CDR3 nucleotides are TGTGCCAGCAGCCGTTGGGACAGCGCCTACGAGCAGTACTTC. It yields the protein CASSRWDSAYEQYF.

V and J are TRBV5-6 and TRBJ1-1; perhaps TRBD1 as D (6 bases). The CDR3 is 15 amino acids. The V gene lost 1 base and the J gene lost 5 bases, with 15 bases spanning the gap. Germline CDR1 SGHDT, CDR2 YYEEEE. The CDR3 nucleotides are TGTGCCAGCAGCTTGATCGTGGGGGCGCGGACTGAAGCTTTCTTT. Its protein is CASSLIVGARTEAFF.

The rearrangement links TRBV7-9 to TRBJ1-4; D may be TRBD1 (5 bases). The germline V gene encodes CDR1 SEHNR and CDR2 FQNEAQ (reference sequence). Between the trimmed V and J ends, which lost 3 bases and 5 bases, there was a span of 13 bases. The CDR3 covers 15 residues. CDR3 sequence reads: CASSFLQGANEKLFF. CDR3 DNA: TGTGCCAGCAGCTTTCTCCAGGGCGCGAATGAAAAACTGTTTTTT.

This clone was observed a few times. J is TRBJ2-2 and V is TRBV7-9; 7 nucleotides match TRBD2. Germline loops: CDR1 SEHNR, CDR2 FQNEAQ (reference sequence). This CDR3 has 15 residues. V lost 5 bases, J lost 3 bases, and 6 bases stayed unmatched. CDR3 nucleotides: TGTGCCAGCAGCCAGAGCGGGACTTACACCGGGGAGCTGTTTTTT. Amino acid sequence: CASSQSGTYTGELFF.

This chain uses TRBV4-1 with TRBJ1-5, with D tentatively TRBD1 (5 bases). Trimming removed 5 bases from V and 0 bases from J, with 17 bases in between. CDR3 length: 17 residues. Germline V gene lookup returns CDR1 MGHRA and CDR2 YSYEKL. The CDR3 nucleotides are TGCGCCAGCAGCAGCGGGAGGGGTCAGAATAGCAATCAGCCCCAGCATTTT. Its translation: CASSSGRGQNSNQPQHF.

The gene calls are TRBV29-1 and TRBJ1-2; 9 bases match TRBD1. The CDR3 length is 13 residues. The germline CDR1 and CDR2 sequences are SQVTM and ANQGSEA. Trimming removed 7 bases from V and 4 bases from J; junction bases left unmatched: 7. CDR3 coding DNA: TGCAGCGCCCTTGGACAGGGGACCTATGGCTACACCTTC. This encodes CSALGQGTYGYTF.

This chain links TRBV5-4 with TRBJ2-3, with 9 bases fitting TRBD2. The ends lost 4 bases at V and 5 bases at J; junction bases unmatched: 2. The germline CDR1 and CDR2 sequences are SGHNT and YYREEE (reference sequence). The CDR3 totals 13 residues. DNA for the CDR3: TGTGCCAGCAGCCAGCGGGGGGAAGATACGCAGTATTTT. It is translated as CASSQRGEDTQYF.

This clone was seen more than once but under ten times. The chain joins TRBV7-9 to TRBJ1-3; TRBD1 is a possible D gene (5 bases). CDR3 size: 15 residues. The germline V and J ends were trimmed by 5 bases and 4 bases, with 15 bases remaining between them. CDR1 is SEHNR, CDR2 FQNEAQ, per germline (reference sequence). CDR3 sequence reads: CASSLGGAAGNTIYF. In DNA form, the CDR3 reads TGTGCCAGCAGCCTAGGTGGGGCGGCCGGAAACACCATATATTTT.

This chain joins TRBV19 and TRBJ2-6; a possible D gene is TRBD1 (5 bases). V gave up 3 bases and J gave up 0 bases, with 9 bases separating them. This CDR3 is built from 16 residues. Germline loops: CDR1 LNHDA, CDR2 SQIVND (reference sequence). DNA of the CDR3: TGTGCCAGTAGTATCCAGGGCCGCTCTGGGGCCAACGTCCTGACTTTC. Translation: CASSIQGRSGANVLTF.

A remark on this clone: At one end the junction does not follow the germline gene, possibly because of a read error. This chain uses TRBV30 with TRBJ1-6; D gene unclear. The CDR3 covers 16 residues. Germline-derived CDR1 and CDR2 are GTSNPN and SVGIG (reference sequence). In DNA, the CDR3 is TGTGCCTGGAGTGTAGCCTTTAAGAGGGATAACTCACCCCTCCACTTT. It specifies CAWSVAFKRDNSPLHF.

V and J are TRBV6-2 or TRBV6-3 and TRBJ2-7; the D gene is possibly TRBD1 (7 bases). V dropped 5 bases and J dropped 3 bases, with 11 bases sitting between them. The CDR3 consists of 13 residues. Germline assignment: CDR1 MNHEY and CDR2 SVGEGT. Here the CDR3 reads CASSAGQNYEQYF. The DNA for the CDR3 is TGTGCCAGCAGTGCGGGACAGAACTACGAGCAGTACTTC.